This is a list of T cell receptor beta chains from one sample in a study of OX40 agonist ivuxolimab in advanced cancers. Some clones are missing from TCRdb's copy, which holds only in-frame ones; the method was immunoSEQ multiplex PCR. The table shows approximately 58,000 clones, with 86% occurring only once. Sequenced material: CD4+ or CD8+ T cells sorted from blood, taken in a trial of the OX40 agonist ivuxolimab. The receptors derive from an adult with an advanced solid tumor such as melanoma, head and neck, liver or kidney cancer. Each CDR3 is given with its conserved first and last residue. Each record gives: clone size, V gene, J gene, D gene, CDR3 protein, CDR3 DNA. A D gene is named only where the DNA matches it firmly. A row's size may be missing; if present it is once, few, many or a size class.

few	TRBV15	TRBJ1-2	-	CATSRDYRDGYTF	TGTGCCACCAGCAGAGATTACAGGGATGGCTACACCTTC
once	TRBV7-8	TRBJ2-3	-	CASSWSDGDTQYF	TGTGCCAGCAGCTGGTCAGATGGGGATACGCAGTATTTT
-	TRBV15	TRBJ1-4	TRBD1	CATATGATNEKLFF	TGTGCCACAGCTACAGGGGCAACTAATGAAAAACTGTTTTTT
once	TRBV13	TRBJ1-2	-	CATQWSGTPNYGYTF	TGTGCCACACAGTGGTCCGGGACACCAAACTATGGCTACACCTTC
-	TRBV5-4	TRBJ1-2	-	CASSHGQKIGYTF	TGTGCCAGCAGCCATGGACAGAAGATTGGCTACACCTTC
-	TRBV6-5	TRBJ2-6	-	CASSALSGANVLTF	TGTGCCAGCAGTGCCCTCTCTGGGGCCAACGTCCTGACTTTC
-	TRBV9	TRBJ2-5	TRBD2	CASSAGTSGETQYF	TGTGCCAGCAGCGCGGGGACTAGCGGAGAGACCCAGTACTTC
-	TRBV5-1	TRBJ1-6	-	CASSLDGYNSPLHF	TGCGCCAGCAGCTTGGACGGCTATAATTCACCCCTCCACTTT
once	TRBV6-6	TRBJ2-7	-	CASRPGARRGPHEQYF	TGTGCCAGCAGACCCGGTGCTAGGAGGGGGCCACACGAGCAGTACTTC
-	TRBV5-1	TRBJ2-3	TRBD2	CASSFGRGSTDTQYF	TGCGCCAGCAGCTTCGGGAGGGGGTCGACAGATACGCAGTATTTT
-	TRBV29-1	TRBJ1-2	TRBD1	CSVDVGGHGYTF	TGCAGCGTTGATGTAGGGGGCCATGGCTACACCTTC
few	TRBV27	TRBJ2-7	TRBD1	CASKSGQGYEQYF	TGTGCCAGCAAATCGGGACAGGGGTACGAGCAGTACTTC
few	TRBV2	TRBJ1-1	-	CASWRGETEAFF	TGTGCCAGCTGGAGGGGGGAAACTGAAGCTTTCTTT
-	TRBV10-1	TRBJ2-1	-	CASSDSLAAKQFF	TGCGCCAGCAGTGATTCTCTGGCCGCCAAGCAGTTCTTC
once	TRBV7-8	TRBJ1-5	TRBD1	CASSPDRVTQPQHF	TGTGCCAGCAGCCCGGACAGGGTAACTCAGCCCCAGCATTTT
once	TRBV21-1	TRBJ1-1	-	CASSSPGEIGTEAFF	TGTGCCAGCAGCAGCCCAGGGGAGATTGGCACTGAAGCTTTCTTT
-	TRBV28	TRBJ2-7	-	CASGRAYEQYF	TGTGCCAGCGGCAGAGCCTACGAGCAGTACTTC
-	TRBV29-1	TRBJ1-5	-	CSVREQSSNQPQHF	TGCAGCGTTAGGGAGCAGAGTAGCAATCAGCCCCAGCATTTT
few	TRBV10-3	TRBJ2-7	TRBD2	CAISDPSGAVVYEQYF	TGTGCCATCAGTGATCCTAGCGGGGCCGTAGTCTACGAGCAGTACTTC
-	TRBV28	TRBJ2-3	-	CASSLLEEDTQYF	TGTGCCAGCAGTTTACTAGAGGAAGATACGCAGTATTTT
few	TRBV5-1	TRBJ2-5	-	CASAAGSRQETQYF	TGCGCCTCAGCGGCAGGGAGTAGGCAAGAGACCCAGTACTTC
-	TRBV10-3	TRBJ1-2	TRBD1	CAISEHRDRAYGYTF	TGTGCCATCAGTGAACACCGGGACAGGGCCTATGGCTACACCTTC
-	TRBV6-6	TRBJ2-2	-	CASKQQITGELFF	TGTGCCAGCAAACAACAGATCACCGGGGAGCTGTTTTTT
-	TRBV9	TRBJ2-7	-	CASSVAMGAHEQYF	TGTGCCAGCAGCGTAGCTATGGGGGCCCACGAGCAGTACTTC
-	TRBV10-1	TRBJ1-1	-	CASRTHRPRVGNTEAFF	TGCGCCAGCAGGACCCACCGCCCGAGGGTAGGGAACACTGAAGCTTTCTTT
-	TRBV28	TRBJ2-5	TRBD2	CASSAGTSGRRQETQYF	TGTGCCAGCAGTGCCGGGACTAGCGGGAGGAGGCAAGAGACCCAGTACTTC
-	TRBV7-2	TRBJ2-3	-	CASSTAGATDTQYF	TGTGCCAGCAGCACGGCGGGGGCCACAGATACGCAGTATTTT
-	TRBV19	TRBJ1-5	-	CASREGGQPQHF	TGTGCCAGTAGGGAGGGGGGGCAGCCCCAGCATTTT
few	TRBV15	TRBJ2-1	TRBD2	CATSRDRLAGGYNEQFF	TGTGCCACCAGCAGAGACCGACTAGCGGGGGGGTACAATGAGCAGTTCTTC
-	TRBV11-1	TRBJ2-6	-	CASSHRDSGANVLTF	TGTGCCAGCAGCCACAGGGACTCTGGGGCCAACGTCCTGACTTTC
-	TRBV14	TRBJ2-2	-	CASSRGANTGELFF	TGTGCCAGCAGCCGAGGCGCGAACACCGGGGAGCTGTTTTTT
-	TRBV7-2	TRBJ1-2	TRBD1	CASSSRDRGPGYTF	TGTGCCAGCAGCTCGCGGGACAGGGGGCCTGGCTACACCTTC
-	TRBV28	TRBJ1-5	-	CASSLVGPENQPQHF	TGTGCCAGCAGTTTAGTCGGGCCAGAAAATCAGCCCCAGCATTTT
-	TRBV6-1	TRBJ2-7	-	CASSVRAGPEQYF	TGTGCCAGCAGTGTCCGGGCAGGCCCCGAGCAGTACTTC
few	TRBV7-6	TRBJ2-2	TRBD1	CASSGQGIGELFF	TGTGCCAGCAGCGGACAGGGCATCGGGGAGCTGTTTTTT
-	TRBV7-7	TRBJ1-5	-	CASRGKHQPQHF	TGTGCCAGTCGGGGTAAACATCAGCCCCAGCATTTT
-	TRBV19	TRBJ2-1	TRBD2	CASTYGTSGVNEQFF	TGTGCCAGTACCTATGGGACTAGCGGGGTAAATGAGCAGTTCTTC
-	TRBV28	TRBJ1-2	-	CASTRDSQTMEGTF	TGTGCCAGCACCCGGGACTCACAAACTATGGAGGGCACCTTC
-	TRBV2	TRBJ1-2	TRBD1	CASRPPGTGGFGYTF	TGTGCCAGCAGGCCACCCGGGACAGGGGGCTTTGGCTACACCTTC
-	TRBV28	TRBJ2-7	TRBD2	CASRAVEGSGTYEQYF	TGTGCCAGCAGGGCCGTGGAGGGAAGCGGGACCTACGAGCAGTACTTC
-	TRBV18	TRBJ2-3	-	CASSPPQGTDTQYF	TGTGCCAGCTCACCACCGCAGGGGACAGATACGCAGTATTTT
-	TRBV6-6	TRBJ1-5	TRBD1	CASSYTDRGNQPQHF	TGTGCCAGCAGTTACACGGACAGGGGCAATCAGCCCCAGCATTTT
-	TRBV11-3	TRBJ2-1	TRBD2	CASSLGLAGYNEQFF	TGTGCCAGCAGCTTAGGACTAGCGGGGTATAATGAGCAGTTCTTC
-	TRBV11-2	TRBJ1-1	-	CASSRTEMNTEAFF	TGTGCCAGCAGCAGGACCGAAATGAACACTGAAGCTTTCTTT
-	TRBV28	TRBJ1-2	TRBD1	CASRSTGVGYTF	TGTGCCAGCAGATCGACAGGGGTCGGCTACACCTTC
-	TRBV9	TRBJ1-1	TRBD1	CASSGGTGAYTEAFF	TGTGCCAGCAGCGGAGGGACAGGGGCGTACACTGAAGCTTTCTTT
-	TRBV19	TRBJ1-2	TRBD1	CASTMRTGRINYGYTF	TGTGCCAGTACCATGCGGACAGGGAGGATAAACTATGGCTACACCTTC
-	TRBV7-9	TRBJ2-1	-	CASSLVGPSYNEQFF	TGTGCCAGCAGCTTAGTTGGACCATCCTACAATGAGCAGTTCTTC
-	TRBV19	TRBJ2-3	TRBD2	CASSSGTRGQDTQYF	TGTGCCAGTAGCAGCGGGACCCGTGGGCAAGATACGCAGTATTTT
-	TRBV11-2	TRBJ2-6	-	CASRDPVSGANVLTF	TGTGCCAGCAGAGACCCAGTCTCTGGGGCCAACGTCCTGACTTTC
once	TRBV5-4	TRBJ2-5	TRBD2	CASSLSGGTSQETQYF	TGTGCCAGCAGCTTGAGCGGGGGCACATCTCAAGAGACCCAGTACTTC
once	TRBV6-5	TRBJ1-1	-	CAIRTKGRSTEAFF	TGTGCCATCCGGACAAAAGGCCGGAGCACTGAAGCTTTCTTT
-	TRBV6-6	TRBJ1-3	TRBD1	CASSPDRASGNTIYF	TGTGCCAGCAGTCCCGACAGGGCCTCTGGAAACACCATATATTTT
-	TRBV11-3	TRBJ2-7	TRBD1	CASSSGQGAGEQYF	TGTGCCAGCAGCTCGGGACAGGGGGCGGGTGAGCAGTACTTC
once	TRBV5-5	TRBJ2-5	TRBD1	CASSLYGTGVTQYF	TGTGCCAGCAGCTTGTATGGGACAGGGGTGACCCAGTACTTC